A selection of T cell receptor beta chains follows, all from one sample in a study of regulatory T cells in long-lasting Graves disease. TCRdb processed the multiplex PCR reads anew with MiXCR; each CDR3 protein has one entry. Of roughly 560,000 distinct CDR3 sequences in the sample, 15% to 20% are singletons; the top ten hold roughly 25%. These same records also appear under a second study, on T cells in Graves' hyperthyroidism and ophthalmopathy.

The source material was peripheral blood mononuclear cells (PBMCs), sampled at new diagnosis, from a patient treated with antithyroid drugs. These receptors were obtained from a woman between 40 and 65 years old with Graves disease. Each CDR3 is given with its conserved first and last residue. The order of the fields is J gene, D gene, CDR3 length, V gene, clone size, CDR3 protein, CDR3 DNA. The D gene is left open where the match is weak. Expanded clones are given a class, and other clones once, few, many or no size at all.

j_gene: TRBJ1-5
d_gene: .
len: 18
v_gene: TRBV5-5
abundance: .
CDR3aa: CASSPRVGDGGLNQPQHF
CDR3nt: TGTGCCAGCAGCCCACGGGTGGGGGACGGGGGGCTCAATCAGCCCCAGCATTTT

j_gene: TRBJ1-4
d_gene: TRBD1
len: 17
v_gene: TRBV18
abundance: .
CDR3aa: CASSPPRTGRVWEKLFF
CDR3nt: TGTGCCAGCTCACCCCCCCGGACAGGCCGGGTGTGGGAAAAACTGTTTTTT

j_gene: TRBJ1-4
d_gene: .
len: 16
v_gene: TRBV4-1
abundance: few
CDR3aa: CASSQVLGNLNEKLFF
CDR3nt: TGCGCCAGCAGCCAAGTCCTCGGGAATTTAAATGAAAAACTGTTTTTT

j_gene: TRBJ1-1
d_gene: TRBD1
len: 16
v_gene: TRBV12-3/TRBV12-4
abundance: .
CDR3aa: CASSFGGQGVNTEAFF
CDR3nt: TGTGCCAGCAGTTTCGGGGGACAGGGGGTGAACACTGAAGCTTTCTTT

j_gene: TRBJ1-2
d_gene: TRBD1
len: 14
v_gene: TRBV2
abundance: many
CDR3aa: CASSGDRASETYTF
CDR3nt: TGTGCCAGCAGTGGGGACAGGGCGTCTGAGACCTACACCTTC

j_gene: TRBJ1-1
d_gene: .
len: 10
v_gene: TRBV10-3
abundance: .
CDR3aa: CVPGDFEAFF
CDR3nt: TGTGTCCCAGGGGACTTTGAAGCTTTCTTT

j_gene: TRBJ1-1
d_gene: .
len: 12
v_gene: TRBV7-9
abundance: many
CDR3aa: CASRRDLTEAFF
CDR3nt: TGTGCCAGCAGGAGGGACCTCACTGAAGCTTTCTTT

j_gene: TRBJ1-1
d_gene: .
len: 14
v_gene: TRBV5-5
abundance: few
CDR3aa: CASSLRDGYTEAFF
CDR3nt: TGTGCCAGCAGCTTGAGGGACGGCTACACTGAAGCTTTCTTT

j_gene: TRBJ1-2
d_gene: .
len: 13
v_gene: TRBV19
abundance: .
CDR3aa: CASSMVEFYGYTF
CDR3nt: TGTGCCAGTAGTATGGTCGAGTTCTATGGCTACACCTTC

j_gene: TRBJ2-3
d_gene: .
len: 15
v_gene: TRBV4-1
abundance: .
CDR3aa: CASSPQGRAPDTQYF
CDR3nt: TGCGCCAGCAGCCCCCAGGGTAGGGCCCCAGATACGCAGTATTTT

j_gene: TRBJ2-7
d_gene: TRBD2
len: 18
v_gene: TRBV9
abundance: few
CDR3aa: CASSKGGSGGLSSYEQYF
CDR3nt: TGTGCCAGCAGCAAAGGGGGTAGCGGGGGGTTGAGCTCCTACGAGCAGTACTTC

j_gene: TRBJ2-5
d_gene: TRBD1
len: 13
v_gene: TRBV30
abundance: .
CDR3aa: CAWSVTGVETQYF
CDR3nt: TGTGCCTGGAGTGTCACAGGGGTGGAGACCCAGTACTTC

j_gene: TRBJ1-5
d_gene: .
len: 15
v_gene: TRBV12-3/TRBV12-4
abundance: many
CDR3aa: CASSLSGGGDQPQHF
CDR3nt: TGTGCCAGCAGTTTGTCGGGGGGCGGGGATCAGCCCCAGCATTTT

j_gene: TRBJ1-2
d_gene: .
len: 14
v_gene: TRBV9
abundance: .
CDR3aa: CASSASGGDYGYTF
CDR3nt: TGTGCCAGCAGCGCTAGCGGGGGGGACTATGGCTACACCTTC

j_gene: TRBJ1-6
d_gene: TRBD1
len: 15
v_gene: TRBV7-2
abundance: many
CDR3aa: CASSGLRTGYSPLHF
CDR3nt: TGTGCCAGCAGCGGCCTTCGGACAGGATACTCACCCCTCCACTTT

j_gene: TRBJ2-5
d_gene: .
len: 14
v_gene: TRBV15
abundance: many
CDR3aa: CATSRHKKEETQYF
CDR3nt: TGTGCCACCAGCAGACATAAAAAAGAAGAGACCCAGTACTTC

j_gene: TRBJ2-1
d_gene: TRBD1
len: 16
v_gene: TRBV25-1
abundance: few
CDR3aa: CASSEPRTGPYNEQFF
CDR3nt: TGTGCCAGCAGTGAACCTCGGACAGGTCCCTACAATGAGCAGTTCTTC